This T cell receptor beta chain is drawn from a study of CD8 T cells in ankylosing spondylitis. This clonotype was detected many times. TCRdb re-called the 5' RACE reads with MiXCR, one entry per CDR3 protein. The sample yields about 96,000 distinct CDR3 sequences, around 10% seen once. The CDR3 runs 13 residues. Between the trimmed V and J ends, which lost 2 bases and 6 bases, there was a span of 12 bases. Germline CDR1 DFQATT, CDR2 SNEGSKA (reference sequence). This sequence was found in a male donor with ankylosing spondylitis or in good health (not recorded which). The sequencing sample was made of blood, either unsorted or a sorted T cell fraction (not recorded which). The chain carries TRBV20-1 and TRBJ2-3, with unresolved D. In nucleotides, the CDR3 is TGCAGTGCTAGACCCGGAGCGTCGGATACGCAGTATTTT. Translating gives CSARPGASDTQYF.